Detailed here is one T cell receptor beta chain. This clonotype showed up just a few times. The antigen this receptor binds is unknown. Within one base of it there is no much larger clone, and no base qualities were kept. These data originate in a study of response to subunit inactivated influenza vaccine (dated by TCRdb to about 2018). For the study in its entirety: Deep quantitative T cell receptor repertoire profiling was used in the study to track responses to a trivalent subunit inactivated influenza vaccine. On the study overall, not on this receptor specifically: The authors proposed that each seasonal influenza vaccination may bring in only a limited number of new T cells.

V is shortened by 4 bases, J by 5 bases, and the region joining them spans 18 bases. CDR1 and CDR2, per the germline V gene, are WSHSY and SAAADI. The CDR3 numbers 15 residues from cysteine through phenylalanine. The sequence is cut down to CDR3 DNA, 45 bases in frame from base 1. Preparation of the library involved RT-PCR. The sequencer listed for this sample is Illumina HiSeq 2500. TCRdb reran the public reads through fastp at Q25 and MiXCR, keeping productive beta chains. Every CDR3 protein is listed once, alongside the most common genes and DNA of its rows. This sample holds around 850,000 distinct CDR3 sequences; 18% were observed only once. Together, the top ten hold roughly a tenth of the sample.

The chain is made from TRBV10-2 and TRBJ2-7; a weak D assignment points to TRBD1 (5 bases agree). The TCR sequence derives from a man aged 45-65 years who received an inactivated influenza vaccine. Donor details come from another sample of the same person, matched by shared clones. The sample was PBMCs from blood, taken roughly 5 days after vaccination. The CDR3 protein: CASSGMVGLLDEQYF. The sequence in DNA is TGCGCCAGCAGTGGGATGGTGGGGCTTCTCGACGAGCAGTACTTC.